Below, one T cell receptor (beta chain) is given with its context. Its antigen is undetermined. V lost 3 bases, J lost 5 bases, and 4 bases stayed unmatched. The germline V gene encodes CDR1 SGHRS and CDR2 YFSETQ. The CDR3 covers 14 residues. The source of the sample is a study of cytomegalovirus exposure and HLA in healthy donors. The study's findings and limits: Rarity characterized most TCR sequences, yet some public TCRs appeared in many donors. Earlier analysis found most TCR beta V segments productive about 87% or about 30% of the time. Later, TCR association rates were found to vary by HLA locus, highest for DRB1 and lowest for HLA-C.

Primers for the PCR totalled 60 Vbeta and 13 Jbeta. Profiled with immunoSEQ multiplex PCR; TCRdb holds only in-frame clones, not every one. The table lists about 200,000 clones, roughly 80% of them singletons. This chain links TRBV5-1 with TRBJ2-2, with TRBD1 matching 7 bases. This clonotype was sampled from a man aged 45-65 years in good health and CMV-seronegative. The sequenced material came from PBMCs. CDR3 DNA: TGCGCCAGCAGCTCCACAGGGGCGACCGGGGAGCTGTTTTTT. It encodes CASSSTGATGELFF.